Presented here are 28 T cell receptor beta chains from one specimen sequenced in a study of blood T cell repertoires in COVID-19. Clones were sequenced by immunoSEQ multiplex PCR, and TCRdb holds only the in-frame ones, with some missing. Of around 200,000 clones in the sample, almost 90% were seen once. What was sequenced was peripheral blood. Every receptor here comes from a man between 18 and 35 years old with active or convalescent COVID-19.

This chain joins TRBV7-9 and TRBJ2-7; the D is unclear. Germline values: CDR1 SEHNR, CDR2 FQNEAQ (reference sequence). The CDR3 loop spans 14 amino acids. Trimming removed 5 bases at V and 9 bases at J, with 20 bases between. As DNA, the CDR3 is TGTGCCAGCAGCCCCGCCGGCAGTCCTACGGGGCAGTACTTC. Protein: CASSPAGSPTGQYF. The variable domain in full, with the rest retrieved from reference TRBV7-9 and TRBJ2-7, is DTGVSQNPRHKITKRGQNVTFRCDPISEHNRLYWYRQTLGQGPEFLTYFQNEAQLEKSRLLSDRFSAERPKGSFSTLEIQRTEQGDSAMYLCASSPAGSPTGQYFGPGTRLTVT.

The DNA of the CDR3 is TGTGCCAGCAGCGGAAGTCGTAGCTCCGGGGAGCTGTTTTTT. It translates to CASSGSRSSGELFF. The rearrangement links TRBV3-1 (or the pseudogene TRBV3-2) to TRBJ2-2; unclear D gene. This CDR3 is built from 14 residues. V was shortened by 5 bases and J by 6 bases, with 13 bases between the two germline ends. The V gene's germline CDR1 is LGHDT and CDR2 YNNKEL (reference sequence).

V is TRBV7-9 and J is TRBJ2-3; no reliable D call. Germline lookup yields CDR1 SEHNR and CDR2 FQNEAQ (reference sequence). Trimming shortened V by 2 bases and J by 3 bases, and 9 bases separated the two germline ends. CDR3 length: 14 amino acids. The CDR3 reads CASSLNQATDTQYF. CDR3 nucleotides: TGTGCCAGCAGCTTAAACCAGGCAACAGATACGCAGTATTTT. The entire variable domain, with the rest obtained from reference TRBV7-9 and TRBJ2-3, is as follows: DTGVSQNPRHKITKRGQNVTFRCDPISEHNRLYWYRQTLGQGPEFLTYFQNEAQLEKSRLLSDRFSAERPKGSFSTLEIQRTEQGDSAMYLCASSLNQATDTQYFGPGTRLTVL.

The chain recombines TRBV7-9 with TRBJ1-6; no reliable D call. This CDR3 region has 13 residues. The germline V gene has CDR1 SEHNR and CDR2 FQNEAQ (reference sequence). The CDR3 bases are TGTGTCGGGGTAGACGGTTATAATTCACCCCTCCACTTT. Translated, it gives CVGVDGYNSPLHF.

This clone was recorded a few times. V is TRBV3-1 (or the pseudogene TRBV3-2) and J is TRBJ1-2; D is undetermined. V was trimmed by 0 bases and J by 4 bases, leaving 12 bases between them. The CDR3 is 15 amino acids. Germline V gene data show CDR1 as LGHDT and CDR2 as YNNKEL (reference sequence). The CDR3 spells CASSQDDFQVYGYTF. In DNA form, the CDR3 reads TGTGCCAGCAGCCAAGATGATTTCCAGGTCTATGGCTACACCTTC.

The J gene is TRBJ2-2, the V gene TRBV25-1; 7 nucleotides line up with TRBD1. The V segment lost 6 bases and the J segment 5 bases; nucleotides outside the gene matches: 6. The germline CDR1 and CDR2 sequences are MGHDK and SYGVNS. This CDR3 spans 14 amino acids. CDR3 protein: CASRRQGGTGELFF. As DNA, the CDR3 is TGTGCCAGCAGGAGACAGGGCGGGACCGGGGAGCTGTTTTTT.

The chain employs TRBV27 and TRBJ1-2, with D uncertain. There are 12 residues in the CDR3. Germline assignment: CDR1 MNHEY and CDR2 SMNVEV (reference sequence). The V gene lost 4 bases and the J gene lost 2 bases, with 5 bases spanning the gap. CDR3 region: CASSSKNYGYTF. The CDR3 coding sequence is TGTGCCAGCAGTTCTAAAAACTATGGCTACACCTTC.

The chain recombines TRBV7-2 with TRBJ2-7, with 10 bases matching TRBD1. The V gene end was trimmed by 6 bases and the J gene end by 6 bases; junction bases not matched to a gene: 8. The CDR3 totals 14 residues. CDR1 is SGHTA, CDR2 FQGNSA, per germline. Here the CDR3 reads CASSVRDRGSEQYF. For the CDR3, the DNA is TGTGCCAGCAGTGTCCGGGACAGGGGCTCCGAGCAGTACTTC. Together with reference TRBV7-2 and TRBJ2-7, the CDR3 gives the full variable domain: GAGVSQSPSNKVTEKGKDVELRCDPISGHTALYWYRQSLGQGLEFLIYFQGNSAPDKSGLPSDRFSAERTGGSVSTLTIQRTQQEDSAVYLCASSVRDRGSEQYFGPGTRLTVT.

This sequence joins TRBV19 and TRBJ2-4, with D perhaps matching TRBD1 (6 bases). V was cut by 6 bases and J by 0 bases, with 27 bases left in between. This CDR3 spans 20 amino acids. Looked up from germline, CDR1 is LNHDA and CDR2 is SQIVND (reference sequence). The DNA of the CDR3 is TGTGCCAGTAGCAGACCCCTGGGGGCCGCCTATGACCTAGCCAAAAACATTCAGTACTTC. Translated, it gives CASSRPLGAAYDLAKNIQYF.

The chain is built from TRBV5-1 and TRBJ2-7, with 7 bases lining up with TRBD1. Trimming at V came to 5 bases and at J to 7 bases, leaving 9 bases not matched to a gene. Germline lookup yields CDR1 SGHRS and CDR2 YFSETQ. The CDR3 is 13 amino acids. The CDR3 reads CASSSGTVSEQYF. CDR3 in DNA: TGCGCCAGCAGTTCCGGGACAGTCTCTGAGCAGTACTTC.

This CDR3 is CASSLLHSSGANVLTF. The CDR3 region has the DNA TGTGCCAGCTCACTATTACACAGCTCTGGGGCCAACGTCCTGACTTTC. The chain carries TRBV18 and TRBJ2-6; D gene uncertain. Germline V gene sequence: CDR1 KGHSH, CDR2 LQKENI. The CDR3 is 16 residues long. Trimming took 4 bases from V and 0 from J, leaving 10 bases between them.

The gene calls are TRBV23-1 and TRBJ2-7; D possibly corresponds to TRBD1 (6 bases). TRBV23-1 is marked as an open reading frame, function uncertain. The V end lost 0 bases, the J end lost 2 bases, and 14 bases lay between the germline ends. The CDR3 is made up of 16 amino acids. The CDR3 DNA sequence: TGCGCCAGCAGTCAATCGGGAAGCAGGGGAACCTACGAGCAGTACTTC. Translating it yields CASSQSGSRGTYEQYF.

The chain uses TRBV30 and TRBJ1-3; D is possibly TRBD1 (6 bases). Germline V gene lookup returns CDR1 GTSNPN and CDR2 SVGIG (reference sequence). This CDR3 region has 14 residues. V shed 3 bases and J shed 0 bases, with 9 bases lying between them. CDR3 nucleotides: TGTGCCTGGAGGCAGGGGAGCTCTGGAAACACCATATATTTT. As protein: CAWRQGSSGNTIYF.

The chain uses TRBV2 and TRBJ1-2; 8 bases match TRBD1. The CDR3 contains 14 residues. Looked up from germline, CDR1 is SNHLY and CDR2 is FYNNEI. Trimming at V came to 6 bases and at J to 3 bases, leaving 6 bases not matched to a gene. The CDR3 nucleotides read TGTGCCAGCAGGGCGACAGGGGCGGACTATGGCTACACCTTC. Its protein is CASRATGADYGYTF.

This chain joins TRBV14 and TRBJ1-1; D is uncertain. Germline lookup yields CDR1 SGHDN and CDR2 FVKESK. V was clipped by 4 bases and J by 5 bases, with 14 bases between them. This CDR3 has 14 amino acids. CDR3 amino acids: CASSPQATGTEAFF. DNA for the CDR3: TGTGCCAGCAGCCCTCAAGCTACCGGGACTGAAGCTTTCTTT.

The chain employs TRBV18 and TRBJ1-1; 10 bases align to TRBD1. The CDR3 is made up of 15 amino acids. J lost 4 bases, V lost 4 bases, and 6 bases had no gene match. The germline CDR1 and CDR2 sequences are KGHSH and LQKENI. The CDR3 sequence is CASSQAWTGGTEAFF. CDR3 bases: TGTGCCAGCTCACAGGCCTGGACAGGGGGCACTGAAGCTTTCTTT.

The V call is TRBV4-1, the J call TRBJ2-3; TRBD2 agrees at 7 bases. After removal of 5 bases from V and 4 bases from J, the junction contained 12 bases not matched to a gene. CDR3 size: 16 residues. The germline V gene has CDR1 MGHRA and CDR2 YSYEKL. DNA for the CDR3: TGCGCCAGCAGCTCAAGACTAGCTCGCGTGCCAGATACGCAGTATTTT. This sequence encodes CASSSRLARVPDTQYF.

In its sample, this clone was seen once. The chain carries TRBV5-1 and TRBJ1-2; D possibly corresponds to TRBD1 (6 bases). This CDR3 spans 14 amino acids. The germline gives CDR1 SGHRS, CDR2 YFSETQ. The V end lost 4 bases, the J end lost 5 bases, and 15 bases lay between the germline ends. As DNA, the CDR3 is TGCGCCAGCAGCCCACAGGGCGGAGGTTATGGCTACACCTTC. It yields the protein CASSPQGGGYGYTF.

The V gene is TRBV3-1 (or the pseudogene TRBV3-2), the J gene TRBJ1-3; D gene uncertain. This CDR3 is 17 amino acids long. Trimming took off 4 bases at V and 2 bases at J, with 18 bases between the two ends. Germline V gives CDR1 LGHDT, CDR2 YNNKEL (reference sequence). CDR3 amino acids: CASSPLVWADTGNTIYF. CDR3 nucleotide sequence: TGTGCCAGCAGCCCCCTCGTCTGGGCCGATACTGGAAACACCATATATTTT.

DNA of the CDR3: TGCGCCAGCTCAAGTATGGGGACAGGGGGAAATCAGCCCCAGCATTTT. It is translated as CASSSMGTGGNQPQHF. The chain has TRBV10-2 and TRBJ1-5, with TRBD1 matching 11 bases. CDR1 is WSHSY and CDR2 is SAAADI in the germline V gene. CDR3 length equals 16 residues. Trimming took 8 bases from V and 4 from J; bases not matched to a gene: 10.

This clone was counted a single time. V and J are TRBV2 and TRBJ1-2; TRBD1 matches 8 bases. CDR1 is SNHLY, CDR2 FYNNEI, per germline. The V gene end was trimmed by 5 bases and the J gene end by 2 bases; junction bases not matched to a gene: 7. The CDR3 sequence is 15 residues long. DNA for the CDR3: TGTGCCAGCAGTATAAGACAGGGGAGCAACTATGGCTACACCTTC. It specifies CASSIRQGSNYGYTF.

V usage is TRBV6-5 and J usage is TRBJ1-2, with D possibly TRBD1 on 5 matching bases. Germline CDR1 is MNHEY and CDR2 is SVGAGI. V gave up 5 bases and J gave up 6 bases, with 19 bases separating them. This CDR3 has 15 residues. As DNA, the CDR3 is TGTGCCAGCAGTCCAGGGCCCCGTGTTCGGGATGGCTACACCTTC. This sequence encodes CASSPGPRVRDGYTF.

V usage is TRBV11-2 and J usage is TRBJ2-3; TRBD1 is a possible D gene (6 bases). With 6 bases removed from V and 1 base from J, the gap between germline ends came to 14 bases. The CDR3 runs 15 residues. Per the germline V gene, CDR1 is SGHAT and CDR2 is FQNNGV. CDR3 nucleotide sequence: TGTGCCAGCAGATCCAACAGGGCCCGCACAGATACGCAGTATTTT. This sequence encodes CASRSNRARTDTQYF.

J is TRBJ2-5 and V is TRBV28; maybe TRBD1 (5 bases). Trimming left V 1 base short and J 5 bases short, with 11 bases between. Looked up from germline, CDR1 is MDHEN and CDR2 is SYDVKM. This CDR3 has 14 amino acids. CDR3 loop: CASSLSGQRETQYF. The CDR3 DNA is TGTGCCAGCAGTTTATCAGGGCAGAGGGAGACCCAGTACTTC.

CDR3 sequence reads: CASSAEGRPDTQYF. The CDR3 coding sequence is TGCGCCAGCAGCGCGGAAGGTCGGCCAGATACGCAGTATTTT. This sequence joins TRBV5-1 and TRBJ2-3; D is undetermined. The CDR3 covers 14 residues. Germline V lookup: CDR1 SGHRS, CDR2 YFSETQ. Trimming pared 4 bases from V and 4 bases from J, leaving 13 bases between.

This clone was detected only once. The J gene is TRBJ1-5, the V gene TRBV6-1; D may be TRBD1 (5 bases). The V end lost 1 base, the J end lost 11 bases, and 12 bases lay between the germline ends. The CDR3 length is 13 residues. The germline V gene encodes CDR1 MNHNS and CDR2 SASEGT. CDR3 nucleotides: TGTGCCAGCAGTGAAGGGGGGAGGACGACCCAGCATTTT. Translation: CASSEGGRTTQHF.

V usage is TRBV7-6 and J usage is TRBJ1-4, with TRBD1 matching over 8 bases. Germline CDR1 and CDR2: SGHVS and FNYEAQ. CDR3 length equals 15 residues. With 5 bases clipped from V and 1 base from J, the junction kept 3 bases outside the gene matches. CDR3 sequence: CASSTGTGTNEKLFF. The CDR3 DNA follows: TGTGCCAGCAGCACTGGGACAGGAACTAATGAAAAACTGTTTTTT.

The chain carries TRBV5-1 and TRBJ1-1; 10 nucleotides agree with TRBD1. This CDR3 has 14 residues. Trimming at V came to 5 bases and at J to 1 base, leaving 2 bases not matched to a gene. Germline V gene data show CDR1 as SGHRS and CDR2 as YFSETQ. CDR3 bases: TGCGCCAGCAGACGGGACAGGGGGAACACTGAAGCTTTCTTT. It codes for CASRRDRGNTEAFF.